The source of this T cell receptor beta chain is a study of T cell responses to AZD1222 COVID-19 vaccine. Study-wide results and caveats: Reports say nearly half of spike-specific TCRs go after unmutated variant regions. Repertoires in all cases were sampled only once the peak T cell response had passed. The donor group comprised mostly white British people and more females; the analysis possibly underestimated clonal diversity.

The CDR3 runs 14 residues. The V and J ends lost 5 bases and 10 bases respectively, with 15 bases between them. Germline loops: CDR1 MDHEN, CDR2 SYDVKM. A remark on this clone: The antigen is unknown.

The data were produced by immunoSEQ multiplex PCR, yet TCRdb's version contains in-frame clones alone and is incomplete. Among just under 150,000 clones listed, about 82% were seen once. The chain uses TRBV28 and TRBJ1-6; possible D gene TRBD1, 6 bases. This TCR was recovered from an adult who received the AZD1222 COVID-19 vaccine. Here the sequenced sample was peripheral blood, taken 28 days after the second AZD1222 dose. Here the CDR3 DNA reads TGTGCCAGCAGTCTCGGACAGCCCAAGTCACCCCTCCACTTT. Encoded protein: CASSLGQPKSPLHF.